The clone carrying this T cell receptor beta chain was observed a handful of times. Its specificity is unknown. Genes here carry mouse names. The read stops 4 residues short of the end of the CDR3; the missing end is completed from the germline J gene. The data are from a study of CD8+ T cells in alopecia areata. Study in general: The authors grafted skin from approximately 6-12-month-old C3H/HeJ donors with spontaneous alopecia onto roughly 6-10-week-old female C3H/HeJ mice. Study-wide results and caveats: Possibly because of HLA-related factors, TCR sharing was less clear across patients than in mice.

Scientists pooled cutaneous lymph node cells and sorted them on CD4, CD8alpha, NKG2D, NKG2ACE and other markers. cDNA reverse transcribed from extracted RNA served as the sequencing template. Sequencing used immunoSEQ multiplex PCR; TCRdb keeps in-frame clones, though not all of them. The sample has around 290,000 clones, none seen only once. This CDR3 has 12 amino acids. CDR1 FNHDT and CDR2 SITEND come from the germline V gene (reference sequence). The chain couples TRBV19 to TRBJ1-1, with D possibly being TRBD1 (6 bases). Input material: CD4+ T cells sorted from a lymph node. This TCR derives from a C3H/HeJ mouse with alopecia areata. MHC haplotype: H2-k. The CDR3 is CASSIPGEEVFF. CDR3 DNA (partial): TGTGCCAGCAGTATACCAGGGGAA.